This TCR beta chain originates from a study of blood T cell repertoires in COVID-19. Study-wide context: Samples representing acute and convalescent COVID-19 were sourced from the United States, Italy and Spain. The analysed material was cDNA or gDNA that came from T cells, B-cell-depleted T cells, or PBMCs.

The V end was cut by 6 bases, the J end by 2 bases, with 11 bases between. The CDR3 is made up of 14 amino acids. Germline-derived CDR1 and CDR2 are SNHLY and FYNNEI. In the authors' workflow: Amplified reference gene primers provided the basis for estimating nucleated cell counts. The data were produced by immunoSEQ multiplex PCR, yet TCRdb's version contains in-frame clones alone and is incomplete. Clonal size and the V and J genes are those of that table, whereas D and trimming came from the DNA. The top ten clones hold roughly 2.2% of a sample with approximately 120,000 clones, 69% of them seen once.

The sequence derives from a woman between 65 and 79 years old with acute or convalescent COVID-19. The chain joins TRBV2 to TRBJ1-5, with D maybe TRBD1 (5 bases). The sample consisted of peripheral blood. The CDR3 loop reads CASSLGGGNQPQHF. CDR3 bases: TGTGCCAGCAGCCTGGGGGGGGGCAATCAGCCCCAGCATTTT.